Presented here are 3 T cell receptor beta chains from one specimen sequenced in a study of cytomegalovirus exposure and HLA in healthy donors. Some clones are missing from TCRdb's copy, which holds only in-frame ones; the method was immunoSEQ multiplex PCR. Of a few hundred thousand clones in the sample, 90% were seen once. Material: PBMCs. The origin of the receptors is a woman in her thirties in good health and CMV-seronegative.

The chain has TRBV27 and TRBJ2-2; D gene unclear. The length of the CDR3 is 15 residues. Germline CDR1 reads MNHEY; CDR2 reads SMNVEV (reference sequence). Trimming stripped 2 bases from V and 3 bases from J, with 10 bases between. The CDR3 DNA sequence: TGTGCCAGCAGTTTAAGACGGTTACACACCGGGGAGCTGTTTTTT. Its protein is CASSLRRLHTGELFF.

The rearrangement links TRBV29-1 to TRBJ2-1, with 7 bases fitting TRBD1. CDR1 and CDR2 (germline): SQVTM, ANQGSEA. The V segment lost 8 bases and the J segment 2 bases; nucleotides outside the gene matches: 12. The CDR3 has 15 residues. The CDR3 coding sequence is TGCAGCTTCCTACAGGGGTCGGGGCCCTACAATGAGCAGTTCTTC. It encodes CSFLQGSGPYNEQFF.

The CDR3 coding sequence is TGTGCCAGCAGTTACAGGGTGGGAAACATTCAGTACTTC. Protein: CASSYRVGNIQYF. The V gene is TRBV28, the J gene TRBJ2-4, with TRBD1 as a possible D gene (6 bases). CDR3 size: 13 residues. The germline V gene has CDR1 MDHEN and CDR2 SYDVKM. V shed 4 bases and J shed 6 bases, with 10 bases lying between them.